Listed below are T cell receptor beta chains from one sample, sequenced in a study of OX40 agonist ivuxolimab in advanced cancers. Some clones are missing from TCRdb's copy, which holds only in-frame ones; the method was immunoSEQ multiplex PCR. This table holds some 41,000 clones, around 87% found once. Sample: CD4+ or CD8+ T cells sorted from blood, taken in a trial of the OX40 agonist ivuxolimab. These TCRs come from an adult with an advanced solid tumor such as melanoma, head and neck, liver or kidney cancer. Both conserved end residues are part of each CDR3. Each record gives: CDR3 length, clone size, J gene, D gene, V gene, CDR3 protein, CDR3 DNA. A D gene is named only where the DNA matches it firmly. Size is stated for part of the rows, as once, few or many counts, or as a class when the clone is expanded.

>13|.|TRBJ2-3|TRBD2|TRBV2
CAGALAGTDTQYF
TGTGCCGGGGCCCTAGCGGGAACAGATACGCAGTATTTT
>15|.|TRBJ2-3|TRBD2|TRBV7-9
CASSLGAGGPDTQYF
TGTGCCAGCAGCTTAGGGGCGGGGGGCCCAGATACGCAGTATTTT
>16|.|TRBJ2-7|TRBD2|TRBV5-4
CASSQGSLAGGYEQYF
TGTGCCAGCAGCCAAGGGAGCTTAGCGGGGGGGTACGAGCAGTACTTC
>15|.|TRBJ2-3|TRBD2|TRBV11-2
CASSSPGSGADTQYF
TGTGCCAGCAGCTCCCCAGGAAGCGGGGCAGATACGCAGTATTTT
>13|.|TRBJ1-2|.|TRBV5-8
CASSQEEGYGYTF
TGTGCCAGCAGCCAAGAGGAGGGCTATGGCTACACCTTC
>14|once|TRBJ2-1|TRBD2|TRBV9
CASSRLAKVYEQFF
TGTGCCAGCAGCAGACTAGCGAAGGTATATGAGCAGTTCTTC
>16|.|TRBJ2-5|TRBD2|TRBV6-5
CASSYSGRGGRKTQYF
TGTGCCAGCAGTTACTCAGGGCGGGGGGGCAGAAAGACCCAGTACTTC
>16|.|TRBJ1-6|TRBD1|TRBV2
CASNRQGGGNNSPLHF
TGTGCCAGCAACCGACAGGGTGGGGGGAATAATTCACCCCTCCACTTT
>14|once|TRBJ1-5|.|TRBV5-1
CASSLRGGNQPQHF
TGCGCCAGCAGCCTCCGGGGGGGCAATCAGCCCCAGCATTTT
>15|.|TRBJ2-3|TRBD1|TRBV19
CASSIARTGADTQYF
TGTGCCAGTAGTATAGCTAGGACAGGGGCAGATACGCAGTATTTT
>15|once|TRBJ1-1|.|TRBV19
CASSMSASSNTEAFF
TGTGCCAGTAGTATGTCGGCCAGTTCGAACACTGAAGCTTTCTTT
>15|.|TRBJ2-3|.|TRBV7-9
CASSLEGDSTDTQYF
TGTGCCAGCAGCTTGGAGGGGGATAGCACAGATACGCAGTATTTT
>15|.|TRBJ2-7|.|TRBV5-1
CASSLEQTGPYEQYF
TGCGCCAGCAGCTTGGAACAGACCGGCCCCTACGAGCAGTACTTC
>15|.|TRBJ1-4|TRBD1|TRBV6-5
CASSPRTGGSEKLFF
TGTGCCAGCAGTCCACGGACAGGGGGAAGTGAAAAACTGTTTTTT
>17|.|TRBJ1-2|TRBD1|TRBV10-3
CAISESAGTGTSYGYTF
TGTGCCATCAGTGAGTCCGCCGGGACAGGGACCTCTTATGGCTACACCTTC
>15|few|TRBJ1-5|.|TRBV4-2
CASSPIGQNNQPQHF
TGTGCCAGCAGCCCTATAGGACAGAACAATCAGCCCCAGCATTTT
>14|.|TRBJ2-5|.|TRBV5-1
CASSLRAGQETQYF
TGCGCCAGCAGTTTAAGGGCTGGACAAGAGACCCAGTACTTC
>16|few|TRBJ2-5|TRBD2|TRBV7-2
CASSLEWRGGRETQYF
TGTGCCAGCAGCTTAGAATGGCGGGGGGGCCGGGAGACCCAGTACTTC